This T cell receptor beta chain was profiled in a study of long-term antiretroviral therapy in people with HIV. Study-wide results and limits: The clones with expansion before ART were dominant in the repertoire at all time points.

The run of the v3.0 immunoSEQ assay was at survey level. Clones were read by immunoSEQ multiplex PCR, and TCRdb kept only the in-frame ones, dropping some. The data hold about 20,000 clones, with about nine tenths observed a single time. On this clone itself: Its antigen is as yet unknown.

In each sample, roughly 0.95-10 million cryopreserved PBMC were present before DNA extraction. The sequencing used unsorted PBMCs, collected approximately 4.2 years before starting antiretroviral therapy. The clonotype comes from a woman younger than 45 with HIV.

The DNA for the CDR3 is TGCGCCAGCAGCGCCGAAGGGGCACCCTATGGCTACACCTTC. Its protein product is CASSAEGAPYGYTF. J is TRBJ1-2 and V is TRBV5-1, with a possible D match to TRBD1 (5 bases). Germline-derived CDR1 and CDR2 are SGHRS and YFSETQ. The V and J ends lost 4 bases and 4 bases respectively, with 14 bases between them. The CDR3 is 14 residues long.